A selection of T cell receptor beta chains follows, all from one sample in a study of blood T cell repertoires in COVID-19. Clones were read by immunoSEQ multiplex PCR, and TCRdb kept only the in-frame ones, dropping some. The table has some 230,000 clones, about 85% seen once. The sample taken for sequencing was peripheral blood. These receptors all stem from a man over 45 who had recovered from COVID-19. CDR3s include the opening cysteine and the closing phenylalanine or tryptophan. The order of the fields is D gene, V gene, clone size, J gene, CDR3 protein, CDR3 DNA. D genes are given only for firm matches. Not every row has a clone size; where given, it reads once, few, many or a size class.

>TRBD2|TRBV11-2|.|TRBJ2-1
CASSLTSGSSYNEQFF
TGTGCCAGCAGCCTCACTAGCGGTAGCTCCTACAATGAGCAGTTCTTC
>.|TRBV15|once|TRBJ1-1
CATSRKSQGNTEAFF
TGTGCCACCAGCAGAAAAAGTCAGGGGAACACTGAAGCTTTCTTT
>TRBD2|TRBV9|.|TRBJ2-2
CASSVVTSGHTGELFF
TGTGCCAGCAGCGTAGTGACTAGCGGGCACACCGGGGAGCTGTTTTTT
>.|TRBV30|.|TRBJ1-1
CACSTSGGTEAFF
TGTGCCTGCTCAACAAGTGGCGGCACTGAAGCTTTCTTT
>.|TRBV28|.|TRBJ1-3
CASSIGGSGNTIYF
TGTGCCAGCAGTATAGGGGGCTCTGGAAACACCATATATTTT
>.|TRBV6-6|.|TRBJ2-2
CASRIQGRTGELFF
TGTGCCAGCCGCATACAGGGGAGGACCGGGGAGCTGTTTTTT
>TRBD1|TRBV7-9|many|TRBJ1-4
CASSRRNTGAEKLFF
TGTGCCAGCAGCCGACGAAACACAGGGGCTGAAAAACTGTTTTTT
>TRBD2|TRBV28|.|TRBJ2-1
CASSSPGLANEQFF
TGTGCCAGCAGTTCCCCAGGACTAGCCAATGAGCAGTTCTTC
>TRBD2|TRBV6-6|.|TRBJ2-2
CASSYSGSGTGELFF
TGTGCCAGCAGTTACAGCGGGAGCGGCACCGGGGAGCTGTTTTTT
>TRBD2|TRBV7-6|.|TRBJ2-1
CASSRFFGGNEQFF
TGTGCCAGCAGCCGATTCTTCGGGGGGAATGAGCAGTTCTTC
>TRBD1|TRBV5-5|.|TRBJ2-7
CASSLGPGQGFYEQYF
TGTGCCAGCAGCTTGGGCCCGGGACAGGGGTTTTACGAGCAGTACTTC
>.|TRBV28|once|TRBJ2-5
CASNPRGGPKETQYF
TGTGCCAGCAATCCAAGGGGGGGGCCAAAAGAGACCCAGTACTTC
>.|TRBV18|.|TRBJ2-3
CASSPPSERTDTQYF
TGTGCCAGCTCACCACCTAGCGAGAGGACAGATACGCAGTATTTT
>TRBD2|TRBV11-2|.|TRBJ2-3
CASSLEISGTDTQYF
TGTGCCAGCAGCTTAGAGATTAGCGGGACAGATACGCAGTATTTT
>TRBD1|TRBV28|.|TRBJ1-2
CASSFPAIGAGGAMDYGYTF
TGTGCCAGCAGTTTCCCCGCGATAGGGGCAGGGGGCGCGATGGACTATGGCTACACCTTC
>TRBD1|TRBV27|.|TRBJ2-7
CASSLFGTGMREQYF
TGTGCCAGCAGTTTATTCGGGACAGGGATGAGGGAGCAGTACTTC
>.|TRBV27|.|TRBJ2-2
CASSLSPGNTGELFF
TGTGCCAGCAGTTTAAGTCCCGGGAACACCGGGGAGCTGTTTTTT
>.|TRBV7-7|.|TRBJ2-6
CASSPVAGGANVLTF
TGTGCCAGCAGCCCCGTCGCAGGGGGGGCCAACGTCCTGACTTTC
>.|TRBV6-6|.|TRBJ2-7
CASSLGGTSSYEQYF
TGTGCCAGCAGTTTAGGGGGAACAAGCTCCTACGAGCAGTACTTC
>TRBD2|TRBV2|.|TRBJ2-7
CASRTGLAVDEQYF
TGTGCCAGCAGGACGGGACTAGCGGTAGACGAGCAGTACTTC
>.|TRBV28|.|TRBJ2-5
CASSRPGQNSQETQYF
TGTGCCAGCAGCCGACCCGGACAGAACTCTCAAGAGACCCAGTACTTC
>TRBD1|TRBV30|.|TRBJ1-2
CAWSPPTGGRYGYTF
TGTGCCTGGAGTCCACCCACAGGGGGCCGCTATGGCTACACCTTC
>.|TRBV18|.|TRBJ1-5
CASSQRLITTGLSNQPQHF
TGTGCCAGCTCACAAAGACTAATCACGACAGGACTTAGCAATCAGCCCCAGCATTTT
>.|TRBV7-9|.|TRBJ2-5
CASSLVSGYQETQYF
TGTGCCAGCAGCTTAGTCTCCGGTTACCAAGAGACCCAGTACTTC
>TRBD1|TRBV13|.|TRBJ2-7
CASSPRWTGAVLYEQYF
TGTGCCAGCAGCCCACGATGGACAGGAGCGGTTCTCTACGAGCAGTACTTC
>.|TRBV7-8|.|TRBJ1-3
CASSSTLGRGGGNTIYF
TGTGCCAGCAGCTCGACCCTAGGGCGAGGAGGTGGAAACACCATATATTTT
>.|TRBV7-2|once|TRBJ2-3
CASSLTQLSTDTQYF
TGTGCCAGCAGCTTAACGCAGTTAAGCACAGATACGCAGTATTTT
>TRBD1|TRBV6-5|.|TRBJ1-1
CASRRGQENTEAFF
TGTGCCAGCAGGCGCGGACAGGAGAACACTGAAGCTTTCTTT
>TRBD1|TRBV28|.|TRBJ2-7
CASSLPRGQGSEQYF
TGTGCCAGCAGTCTACCTAGGGGGCAGGGGAGCGAGCAGTACTTC
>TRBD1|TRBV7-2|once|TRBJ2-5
CASSLDRGQETQYF
TGTGCCAGCAGCTTGGACAGGGGGCAAGAGACCCAGTACTTC
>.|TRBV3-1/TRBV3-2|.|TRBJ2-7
CASSQGQGPPPYEQYF
TGTGCCAGCAGCCAAGGCCAGGGGCCTCCCCCGTACGAGCAGTACTTC
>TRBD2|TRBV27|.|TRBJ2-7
CASSSRTSGTYEQYF
TGTGCCAGCAGTTCAAGGACTAGCGGTACCTACGAGCAGTACTTC
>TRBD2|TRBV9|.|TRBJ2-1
CASGTSGRGEQFF
TGTGCCAGCGGAACTAGCGGGAGGGGCGAGCAGTTCTTC
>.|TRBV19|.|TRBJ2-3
CASSPSRGKLSTDTQYF
TGTGCCAGTAGTCCTAGCCGGGGAAAGCTAAGCACAGATACGCAGTATTTT
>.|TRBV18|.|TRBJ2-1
CASSPLTTAYNEQFF
TGTGCCAGCTCACCACTTACGACAGCCTACAATGAGCAGTTCTTC
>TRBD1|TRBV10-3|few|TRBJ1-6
CAIRADRVFSPLHF
TGTGCCATCAGAGCGGACAGGGTGTTCTCACCCCTCCACTTT
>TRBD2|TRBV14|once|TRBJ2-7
CASSQLAGASYEQYF
TGTGCCAGCAGCCAGTTAGCGGGAGCCTCCTACGAGCAGTACTTC
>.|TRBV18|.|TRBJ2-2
CASSPLELANTGELFF
TGTGCCAGCTCACCACTTGAGTTAGCGAACACCGGGGAGCTGTTTTTT
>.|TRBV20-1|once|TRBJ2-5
CSASTQVPRSEETQYF
TGCAGTGCCAGTACCCAGGTCCCCCGGTCTGAAGAGACCCAGTACTTC